What follows describes a single T cell receptor beta chain. Its antigen is not yet known. There are no base qualities to consult, and no much larger clone falls within one base. Amplification of TCRbeta CDR3 regions relied on the immunoSEQ bias-controlled multiplex PCR, followed by high-throughput sequencing. Turning to the authors' computational methods: The immunoSEQ vendor pipeline collapsed and filtered the CDR3 sequences so that the abundance and frequency of each unique TCRbeta CDR3 could be quantified. CD-HIT clustered dominant CDR3 amino acid sequences with SARS-CoV-2-specific ImmuneCODE TCRbeta sequences at a 90% global sequence identity threshold. Clones were classed as hyperexpanded at frequencies of 0.1 to 1 and as large at frequencies of 0.01 to 0.1. MiXCR was used to confirm CDR3 amino acid sequences and V and J gene assignments of dominant clones. The R stringdist package was used to compute Levenshtein distances between the patient clonotypes and the ImmuneCODE hits. TCRdb provides this immuneACCESS table in a form limited to in-frame rearrangements. Some clones are lacking; in checked studies, under half of them reflect an unresolved V gene, and why the rest are absent is not known. V, J and clone size were drawn from that table, and D and trimming were deduced from the DNA. Within this sample are 15,000 or so clones, with 74% of them counted one time only. The biggest ten clones account for roughly two thirds of the sample.

The data derive from a study of T cell repertoires in MIS-A myocarditis (dated by TCRdb to 2021 to 2024). The QIAamp DNA FFPE kit was used to extract genomic DNA from formalin-fixed paraffin-embedded autopsy tissue. Including cysteine and phenylalanine, the CDR3 has 12 amino acids. Only CDR3 DNA remains: 36 bases, in frame from the first base. From a lookup of the germline V gene (reference sequence), CDR1 and CDR2 are LGHDT and YNNKEL. The V and J ends are trimmed by 3 bases and 3 bases, leaving 3 bases between them. Recombination joined TRBV3-1 (or the pseudogene TRBV3-2) with TRBJ1-5, with the D gene uncertain. The clonotype was recovered from a man aged 18 to 29 with fulminant myocarditis from multisystem inflammatory syndrome in adults (MIS-A) after COVID-19. What was sequenced was left ventricle heart tissue obtained at autopsy. The cell subset or site label corresponds to: cardiac tissue sample (left or right ventricle, interventricular septum, or pericardium). The DNA sequence follows: TGTGCCAGCAGCCAGCCCAATCAGCCCCAGCATTTT. The translation is CASSQPNQPQHF.